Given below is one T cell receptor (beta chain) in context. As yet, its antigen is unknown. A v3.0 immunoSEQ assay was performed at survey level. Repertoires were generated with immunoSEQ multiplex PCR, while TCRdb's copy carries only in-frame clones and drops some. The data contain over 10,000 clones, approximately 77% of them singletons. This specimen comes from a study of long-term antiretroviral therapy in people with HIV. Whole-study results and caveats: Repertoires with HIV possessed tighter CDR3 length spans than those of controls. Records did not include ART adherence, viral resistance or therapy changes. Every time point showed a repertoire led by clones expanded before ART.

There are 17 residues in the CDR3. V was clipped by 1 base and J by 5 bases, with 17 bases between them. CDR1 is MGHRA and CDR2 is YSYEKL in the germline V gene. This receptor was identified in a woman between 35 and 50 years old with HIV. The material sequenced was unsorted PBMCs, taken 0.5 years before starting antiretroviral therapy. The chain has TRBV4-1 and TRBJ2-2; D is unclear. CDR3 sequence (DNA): TGCGCCAGCAGCCAAGTCGACATGGGCTGGCCAACCGGGGAGCTGTTTTTT. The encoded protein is CASSQVDMGWPTGELFF.